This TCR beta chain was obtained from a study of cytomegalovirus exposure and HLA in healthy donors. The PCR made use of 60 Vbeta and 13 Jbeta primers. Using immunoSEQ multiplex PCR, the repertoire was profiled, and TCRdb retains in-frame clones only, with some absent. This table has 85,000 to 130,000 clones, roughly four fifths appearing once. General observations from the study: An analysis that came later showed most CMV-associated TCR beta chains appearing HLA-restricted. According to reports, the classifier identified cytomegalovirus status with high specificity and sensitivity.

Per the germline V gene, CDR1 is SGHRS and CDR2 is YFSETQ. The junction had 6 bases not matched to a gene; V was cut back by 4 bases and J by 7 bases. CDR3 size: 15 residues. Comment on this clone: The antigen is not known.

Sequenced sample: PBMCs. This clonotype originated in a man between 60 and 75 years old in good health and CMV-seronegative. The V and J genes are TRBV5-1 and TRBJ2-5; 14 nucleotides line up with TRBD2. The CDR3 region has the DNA TGCGCCAGCAGCAAGACTAGCGGGGGGGCGGGGACCCAGTACTTC. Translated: CASSKTSGGAGTQYF.